The 30 T cell receptor beta chains presented below share a single source sample, sequenced in a study of beta chain features in type 1 diabetes (dated 2018 in TCRdb). What the authors observed across the whole study: In all four CD4+ subsets, TCRB CDR3 length was moderately but significantly shorter in type 1 diabetes patients.

To prepare the library, the immunoSEQ multiplex PCR assay was applied. The High Capacity cDNA Reverse Transcription Kit was used to reverse transcribe all of the isolated RNA, meaning that expressed TCRB transcripts were what got sequenced. TCRdb took over this immuneACCESS table, retaining in-frame rearrangements with V and J assigned. Such tables are incomplete; in checked studies, under half of the missing clones stem from an unresolved V gene, and the remainder is unexplained. The sample table records 250,000 to 350,000 clones; about 15% of these occur just once. The top ten clonotypes cover roughly 0.015% of the sample. For these receptors, no antigen is known. Sequencing was carried out using naive CD4+ T cells from blood. In the paper's terms, the cell subset or site label means: true naive CD4+ T cells. The source is a man younger than 35 with type 1 diabetes.

A few counts support this clone. V is TRBV14 and J is TRBJ2-3; 8 positions agree with TRBD1. The junction had 4 bases not matched to a gene; V was cut back by 4 bases and J by 1 base. CDR1 and CDR2 from the germline V gene are SGHDN and FVKESK. The CDR3 spans 15 residues. This CDR3 is CASSLRGRRTDTQYF. In DNA form, the CDR3 reads TGTGCCAGCAGCCTCAGGGGGCGCCGCACAGATACGCAGTATTTT.

The gene calls are TRBV6-6 and TRBJ2-7, with D perhaps TRBD1 (6 bases). Germline V CDR1 and CDR2: MNHNY, SVGAGI (reference sequence). The CDR3 runs to 13 residues. Between the trimmed V and J ends, which lost 4 bases and 3 bases, there was a span of 10 bases. CDR3 bases: TGTGCCAGCAGTTCGGGACAATTCTACGAGCAGTACTTC. Amino acid sequence: CASSSGQFYEQYF.

V usage is TRBV5-4 and J usage is TRBJ1-1, with TRBD1 matching over 12 bases. The CDR3 has 16 amino acids. In germline, CDR1 is SGHNT, CDR2 YYREEE (reference sequence). V was clipped by 3 bases and J by 0 bases; unmatched bases: 3. The CDR3 nucleotides are TGTGCCAGCAGCTGGGACAGGGGGCTTATGAACACTGAAGCTTTCTTT. It encodes CASSWDRGLMNTEAFF.

The chain employs TRBV7-2 and TRBJ2-3; 9 nucleotides line up with TRBD2. Losses at the gene ends were 3 bases for V and 4 bases for J; bases not matched to a gene: 5. The CDR3 contains 15 residues. The germline CDR1 and CDR2 sequences are SGHTA and FQGNSA. The DNA of the CDR3 is TGTGCCAGCAGCTTCGTAGCGGGAGCCCCAGATACGCAGTATTTT. Its protein product is CASSFVAGAPDTQYF.

The J gene is TRBJ2-4, the V gene TRBV21-1; TRBD2 is taken as the D call from the table, unchecked against the DNA. TRBV21-1 is shown as a pseudogene. The CDR3 sequence is 17 residues long. Here the CDR3 reads CASSCLPGRRAKNIQYF. CDR3 DNA sequence: TGTGCCAGCAGCTGTCTTCCGGGGAGGAGGGCCAAAAACATTCAGTACTTC.

V and J are TRBV30 and TRBJ1-2; D may be TRBD1 (6 bases). This CDR3 region has 13 residues. CDR1 is GTSNPN and CDR2 is SVGIG in the germline V gene (reference sequence). V gave up 4 bases and J gave up 6 bases, with 15 bases separating them. CDR3: CAWMVGRGNGYTF. The CDR3 coding sequence is TGTGCCTGGATGGTCGGCAGGGGCAATGGCTACACCTTC.

This clone was picked up one time. The V gene is TRBV6-5, the J gene TRBJ2-2; 8 bases are shared with TRBD1. Germline CDR1 is MNHEY and CDR2 is SVGAGI. Trimming cost V 1 base and J 7 bases; bases outside gene matches: 8. The CDR3 is made up of 16 amino acids. The CDR3 spells CASSYFIGTGIGELFF. The CDR3, as DNA: TGTGCCAGCAGTTACTTTATCGGGACAGGAATCGGGGAGCTGTTTTTT.

This clone showed up just a few times. The chain links TRBV14 to TRBJ2-2; D is perhaps TRBD2 (5 bases). CDR3 size: 14 residues. Trimming took 0 bases from V and 7 from J, leaving 9 bases between them. Germline V gene lookup returns CDR1 SGHDN and CDR2 FVKESK. The CDR3 protein is CASSQDGRGGELFF. As DNA, the CDR3 is TGTGCCAGCAGCCAAGATGGACGGGGCGGGGAGCTGTTTTTT.

The J gene is TRBJ1-3, the V gene TRBV30; TRBD1 aligns across 7 bases. Germline lookup yields CDR1 GTSNPN and CDR2 SVGIG (reference sequence). The ends lost 3 bases at V and 4 bases at J; junction bases unmatched: 3. This CDR3 comprises 13 residues. Written as DNA, the CDR3 is TGTGCCTGGAGACTGACAGGGGGAAACACCATATATTTT. Translated: CAWRLTGGNTIYF. Using reference TRBV30 and TRBJ1-3 for the parts outside the CDR3, the full variable domain is SQTIHQWPATLVQPVGSPLSLECTVEGTSNPNLYWYRQAAGRGLQLLFYSVGIGQISSEVPQNLSASRPQDRQFILSSKKLLLSDSGFYLCAWRLTGGNTIYFGEGSWLTVV.

This clone was counted only a few times. The CDR3 coding sequence is TGTGCCACCAGCAGGACCTCGACAGGGAAGAACACTGAAGCTTTCTTT. Protein: CATSRTSTGKNTEAFF. The chain joins TRBV15 to TRBJ1-1, with 7 nucleotides matching TRBD1. CDR3 length: 16 amino acids. The V and J ends lost 3 bases and 1 base, in that order; junction bases with no gene match: 8. Germline values: CDR1 LNHNV, CDR2 YYDKDF (reference sequence). Full variable domain (missing parts from reference TRBV15 and TRBJ1-1): DAMVIQNPRYQVTQFGKPVTLSCSQTLNHNVMYWYQQKSSQAPKLLFHYYDKDFNNEADTPDNFQSRRPNTSFCFLDIRSPGLGDTAMYLCATSRTSTGKNTEAFFGQGTRLTVV.

The V gene is TRBV28, the J gene TRBJ2-5, with 10 nucleotides matching TRBD2. The J segment lost 4 bases and the V segment lost 5 bases, leaving 7 bases of the junction unmatched. Germline V gene data show CDR1 as MDHEN and CDR2 as SYDVKM. CDR3 length: 15 amino acids. The CDR3 DNA follows: TGTGCCAGCAGTACGTTAGCGGGAGGAACAGAGACCCAGTACTTC. Translated: CASSTLAGGTETQYF.

The rearrangement joins TRBV11-2 to TRBJ2-1; D perhaps matches TRBD1 (6 bases). Germline CDR1 is SGHAT and CDR2 is FQNNGV. The CDR3 has 15 residues. Trimming took off 5 bases at V and 2 bases at J, with 13 bases between the two ends. The DNA for the CDR3 is TGTGCCAGCAGCACCCGGGACACGGCCTACAATGAGCAGTTCTTC. Its protein is CASSTRDTAYNEQFF.

V and J are TRBV2 and TRBJ2-7; unclear D gene. Trimming took off 8 bases at V and 4 bases at J, with 6 bases between the two ends. The CDR3 spans 10 residues. Germline lookup yields CDR1 SNHLY and CDR2 FYNNEI. The CDR3 DNA follows: TGTGCCAGCGCCGAGTACGAGCAGTACTTC. The encoded protein is CASAEYEQYF.

This clone was detected only a few times. The J gene is TRBJ2-5, the V gene TRBV5-4; D is possibly TRBD2 (6 bases). Germline-derived CDR1 and CDR2 are SGHNT and YYREEE (reference sequence). The V end lost 5 bases, the J end lost 5 bases, and 19 bases lay between the germline ends. The CDR3 length is 15 residues. CDR3: CASSASADPLETQYF. Here the CDR3 DNA reads TGTGCCAGCAGTGCTAGCGCTGATCCGCTTGAGACCCAGTACTTC.

This clone turned up a few times. This chain uses TRBV15 with TRBJ2-1, with 8 bases lining up with TRBD2. Germline V CDR1 and CDR2: LNHNV, YYDKDF (reference sequence). Germline trimming cut 0 bases from V and 6 bases from J; bases unmatched to any gene: 7. This CDR3 contains 16 residues. For the CDR3, the DNA is TGTGCCACCAGCAGAGAGGAAGCGGGAGCGATCAATGAGCAGTTCTTC. It translates to CATSREEAGAINEQFF.

The sample holds a few counts of this clone. The genes are TRBV14 and TRBJ2-1; D call uncertain. The CDR3 runs 13 residues. Between the trimmed V and J ends, which lost 3 bases and 7 bases, there was a span of 10 bases. Germline values: CDR1 SGHDN, CDR2 FVKESK. The CDR3 loop reads CASSQGPFNEQFF. CDR3 DNA sequence: TGTGCCAGCAGCCAGGGCCCCTTTAATGAGCAGTTCTTC.

The chain has TRBV5-1 and TRBJ2-3; the match to TRBD1 covers 8 bases. The CDR3 is 13 residues long. Germline V gene sequence: CDR1 SGHRS, CDR2 YFSETQ. Germline trimming cut 4 bases from V and 5 bases from J; bases unmatched to any gene: 3. The CDR3 DNA is TGCGCCAGCAGCCCTGACAGGGGAGATACGCAGTATTTT. The encoded protein is CASSPDRGDTQYF. The full variable domain, its missing parts supplied by reference TRBV5-1 and TRBJ2-3, is KAGVTQTPRYLIKTRGQQVTLSCSPISGHRSVSWYQQTPGQGLQFLFEYFSETQRNKGNFPGRFSGRQFSNSRSEMNVSTLELGDSALYLCASSPDRGDTQYFGPGTRLTVL.

The chain has TRBV5-5 and TRBJ2-7, with 10 bases identical to TRBD2. Germline V gives CDR1 SGHKS, CDR2 YYEKEE (reference sequence). After removal of 4 bases from V and 2 bases from J, the junction contained 3 bases not matched to a gene. The CDR3 extends over 14 amino acids. For the CDR3, the DNA is TGTGCCAGCAGCGGACTAGCGGACGCCTACGAGCAGTACTTC. Translation: CASSGLADAYEQYF.

This clone occurred a few times. This sequence joins TRBV21-1 and TRBJ2-4; the table's D call TRBD1 went unverified against the DNA. TRBV21-1 is termed a pseudogene. The CDR3 is 13 amino acids. The chain's CDR3 is CARGARIWNIQYF. As DNA, the CDR3 is TGTGCCAGAGGGGCCAGGATTTGGAACATTCAGTACTTC.

The chain uses TRBV27 and TRBJ1-2; tentative D call: TRBD1 (5 bases). Trimming removed 8 bases at V and 2 bases at J, with 15 bases between. Germline lookup yields CDR1 MNHEY and CDR2 SMNVEV (reference sequence). The CDR3 sequence is 14 residues long. CDR3 in DNA: TGTGCCAGCGGGGCAGGGATCACAAACTATGGCTACACCTTC. Translation: CASGAGITNYGYTF.

This clone was seen only a few times. The chain carries TRBV5-4 and TRBJ2-7, with 8 bases fitting TRBD1. After removal of 4 bases from V and 2 bases from J, the junction contained 5 bases not matched to a gene. Germline CDR1 reads SGHNT; CDR2 reads YYREEE (reference sequence). This CDR3 has 14 amino acids. The CDR3 is CASSRGQDTYEQYF. As DNA, the CDR3 is TGTGCCAGCAGCAGGGGACAGGACACCTACGAGCAGTACTTC.

J is TRBJ2-1 and V is TRBV30, with TRBD1 matching 10 bases. Germline V CDR1 and CDR2: GTSNPN, SVGIG (reference sequence). The CDR3 has 11 amino acids. V was pared by 3 bases and J by 14 bases, with 4 bases of the junction left unmatched. The chain's CDR3 is CAWSPGQGKFF. CDR3 DNA: TGTGCCTGGAGCCCGGGACAGGGGAAGTTCTTC. Looking up the rest from reference TRBV30 and TRBJ2-1 gives the full variable domain: SQTIHQWPATLVQPVGSPLSLECTVEGTSNPNLYWYRQAAGRGLQLLFYSVGIGQISSEVPQNLSASRPQDRQFILSSKKLLLSDSGFYLCAWSPGQGKFFGPGTRLTVL.

This clone was counted once. V is TRBV7-2 and J is TRBJ2-7; D possibly corresponds to TRBD2 (6 bases). Trimming pared 7 bases from V and 3 bases from J, leaving 28 bases between. Germline V gene sequence: CDR1 SGHTA, CDR2 FQGNSA. The length of the CDR3 is 18 residues. CDR3 sequence: CASTLVASNLGSSYEQYF. CDR3 sequence (DNA): TGTGCCAGCACTTTAGTCGCGTCGAACCTCGGGAGTAGCTACGAGCAGTACTTC.

The chain links TRBV6-6 to TRBJ2-7, with D maybe TRBD2 (6 bases). The germline V and J ends were trimmed by 5 bases and 4 bases, with 15 bases remaining between them. Germline V gene data show CDR1 as MNHNY and CDR2 as SVGAGI (reference sequence). The CDR3 runs to 14 residues. CDR3 bases: TGTGCCAGCAGTCGGGACTCGGGGTTGTACGAGCAGTACTTC. Its translation: CASSRDSGLYEQYF.

The table lists this clone with a few counts. The chain carries TRBV7-9 and TRBJ1-5; perhaps TRBD1 as D (5 bases). The length of the CDR3 is 16 residues. CDR1 is SEHNR and CDR2 is FQNEAQ in the germline V gene (reference sequence). V lost 0 bases and J 0 bases, leaving 9 bases between the germline ends. CDR3: CASSLAGDYSNQPQHF. The CDR3 DNA sequence: TGTGCCAGCAGCTTAGCAGGGGACTATAGCAATCAGCCCCAGCATTTT.

The CDR3 coding sequence is TGTGCCAGCGGCCGTGGGCAGGGTAGCAACGAGCAGTACTTC. It specifies CASGRGQGSNEQYF. The chain employs TRBV6-1 and TRBJ2-7; weak D call: TRBD1 (5 bases). This CDR3 is built from 14 residues. Germline V gene data show CDR1 as MNHNS and CDR2 as SASEGT. V lost 8 bases, J lost 5 bases, and 19 bases lay in between.

This chain links TRBV19 with TRBJ2-3; D remains unclear. Germline values: CDR1 LNHDA, CDR2 SQIVND (reference sequence). The CDR3 has 14 residues. The germline V and J ends were trimmed by 5 bases and 0 bases, with 9 bases remaining between them. CDR3 sequence reads: CASSETVSTDTQYF. CDR3 sequence (DNA): TGTGCCAGTAGTGAAACGGTGAGCACAGATACGCAGTATTTT.

The chain links TRBV5-4 to TRBJ2-5; possibly TRBD1 for D (5 bases). Per the germline V gene, CDR1 is SGHNT and CDR2 is YYREEE (reference sequence). The CDR3 extends over 14 amino acids. Trimming stripped 4 bases from V and 3 bases from J, with 13 bases between. The CDR3 reads CASSQGLPKETQYF. The CDR3 DNA sequence: TGTGCCAGCAGCCAGGGCCTTCCCAAAGAGACCCAGTACTTC.

CDR3 amino acids: CASSSLAGLYNEQFF. In DNA, the CDR3 is TGTGCCAGCAGCTCCCTAGCGGGCCTATACAATGAGCAGTTCTTC. The chain employs TRBV5-5 and TRBJ2-1; 8 nucleotides agree with TRBD2. With V trimmed by 3 bases and J by 4 bases, 6 bases remained unmatched. The CDR3 consists of 15 residues. Germline CDR1 SGHKS, CDR2 YYEKEE (reference sequence).

CDR3 in DNA: TGTGCCAGCAGCTTGTTGGGGGAGGACTATGGCTACACCTTC. Encoded protein: CASSLLGEDYGYTF. V usage is TRBV5-6 and J usage is TRBJ1-2, with D tentatively TRBD1 (5 bases). Germline CDR1 is SGHDT and CDR2 is YYEEEE. The CDR3 spans 14 residues. Trimming removed 1 base at V and 3 bases at J, with 10 bases between. Full variable domain (outside the CDR3, taken from reference TRBV5-6 and TRBJ1-2): DAGVTQSPTHLIKTRGQQVTLRCSPKSGHDTVSWYQQALGQGPQFIFQYYEEEERQRGNFPDRFSGHQFPNYSSELNVNALLLGDSALYLCASSLLGEDYGYTFGSGTRLTVV.